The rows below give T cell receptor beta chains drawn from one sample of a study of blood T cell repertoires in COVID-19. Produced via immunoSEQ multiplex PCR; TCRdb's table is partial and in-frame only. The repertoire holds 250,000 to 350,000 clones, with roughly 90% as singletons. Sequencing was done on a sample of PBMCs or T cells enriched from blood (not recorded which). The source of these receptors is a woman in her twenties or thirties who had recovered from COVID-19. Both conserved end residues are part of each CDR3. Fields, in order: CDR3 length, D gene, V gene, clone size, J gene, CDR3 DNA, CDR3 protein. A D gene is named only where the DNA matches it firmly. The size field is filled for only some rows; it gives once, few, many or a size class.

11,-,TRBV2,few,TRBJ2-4,TGTGCCAGCAGTGAAGAGGGAGATCAGTACTTC,CASSEEGDQYF
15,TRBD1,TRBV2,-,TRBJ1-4,TGTGCCAGCAGCGAAGAGTGGGCAGGGGGCAAAAAACTGTTTTTT,CASSEEWAGGKKLFF
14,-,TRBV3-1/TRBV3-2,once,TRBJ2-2,TGTGCCAGCAGGCGGACTTCCAACACCGGGGAGCTGTTTTTT,CASRRTSNTGELFF
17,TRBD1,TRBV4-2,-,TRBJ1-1,TGTGCCAGCAGCCAAGGGGACAGTGGGACTTCGGGCACTGAAGCTTTCTTT,CASSQGDSGTSGTEAFF
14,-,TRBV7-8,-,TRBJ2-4,TGTGCCAGCAGCTTGGGGGGTCCCAAAAACATTCAGTACTTC,CASSLGGPKNIQYF
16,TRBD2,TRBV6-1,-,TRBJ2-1,TGTGCCAGCAGTGTTGCTAGCGGAAGCTCCTACAATGAGCAGTTCTTC,CASSVASGSSYNEQFF
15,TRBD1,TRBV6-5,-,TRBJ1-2,TGTGCCAGCAGCCGAAAAGACAGGGGGAACTATGGCTACACCTTC,CASSRKDRGNYGYTF
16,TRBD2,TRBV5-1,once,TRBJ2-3,TGCGCCAGCAGCTACTATTCTAGCGGGGGGGCAGATACGCAGTATTTT,CASSYYSSGGADTQYF
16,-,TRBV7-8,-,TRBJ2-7,TGTGCCAGCAGCAACGAGGGTATTAGCGGCGCCTACGAGCAGTACTTC,CASSNEGISGAYEQYF
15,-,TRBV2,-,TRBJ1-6,TGTGCCAGCATCCGGGACACAACCTATAATTCACCCCTCCACTTT,CASIRDTTYNSPLHF
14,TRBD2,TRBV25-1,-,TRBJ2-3,TGTGCCAGCAGCGCGGGGGGGCCAACAGATACGCAGTATTTT,CASSAGGPTDTQYF
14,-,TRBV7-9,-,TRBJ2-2,TGTGCCAGCAGCTGGCAGGGTCCCACCGGGGAGCTGTTTTTT,CASSWQGPTGELFF
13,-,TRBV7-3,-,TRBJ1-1,TGTGCCAGCGCAAAACAGACGAACACTGAAGCTTTCTTT,CASAKQTNTEAFF
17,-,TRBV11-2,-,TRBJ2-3,TGTGCCAGCAGCACCACACGCAGCGTGGCACGCACAGATACGCAGTATTTT,CASSTTRSVARTDTQYF
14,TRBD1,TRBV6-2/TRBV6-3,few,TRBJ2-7,TGTGCCAGCAGCCAGGGGACAGTTACCTACGAGCAGTACTTC,CASSQGTVTYEQYF
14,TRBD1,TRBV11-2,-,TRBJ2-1,TGTGCCAGCACCCTCCCTTACAGGGGAAATGAGCAGTTCTTC,CASTLPYRGNEQFF
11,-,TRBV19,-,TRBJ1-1,TGTGCCAGTGGGTCGGGGACTGAAGCTTTCTTT,CASGSGTEAFF
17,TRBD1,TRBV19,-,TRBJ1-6,TGTGCCAGTAGTCCCCGGGACAGGGGTATTAGAGATTCACCCCTCCACTTT,CASSPRDRGIRDSPLHF
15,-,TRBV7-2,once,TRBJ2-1,TGTGCCAGCAGTCCCTCCCCCAGGGTACGAGGAGAGCAGTTCTTC,CASSPSPRVRGEQFF
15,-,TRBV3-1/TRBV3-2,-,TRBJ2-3,TGTGCCAGCAGCCAAGTTGCGGGCAGCACAGATACGCAGTATTTT,CASSQVAGSTDTQYF
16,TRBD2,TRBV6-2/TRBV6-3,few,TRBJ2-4,TGTGCCAGCAGTTACTTTGGCGGGAGCTTAAGGAACATTCAGTACTTC,CASSYFGGSLRNIQYF
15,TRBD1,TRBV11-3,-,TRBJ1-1,TGTGCCAGCAGCTCTGGGGGGACAGCAAACACTGAAGCTTTCTTT,CASSSGGTANTEAFF
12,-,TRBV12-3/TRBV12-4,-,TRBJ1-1,TGTGCCAGCAGTTTTCTGCAGAGGGAAGCTTTCTTT,CASSFLQREAFF
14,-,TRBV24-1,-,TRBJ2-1,TGTGCCACCAGTGATTTGGGACAGTACAATGAGCAGTTCTTC,CATSDLGQYNEQFF
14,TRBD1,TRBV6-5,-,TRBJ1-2,TGTGCCAGCAGAAAGACAGGGCGAACCTATGGCTACACCTTC,CASRKTGRTYGYTF
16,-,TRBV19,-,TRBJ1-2,TGTGCCAGTAGTGACGGAGGCAGGTACTTTAACTATGGCTACACCTTC,CASSDGGRYFNYGYTF
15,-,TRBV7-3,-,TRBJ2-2,TGTGCCAGCAGCTTAACAGCGGGCAACACCGGGGAGCTGTTTTTT,CASSLTAGNTGELFF
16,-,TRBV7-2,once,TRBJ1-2,TGTGCCAGCAGCTTATGGTCCGGGGAGGAAAACTATGGCTACACCTTC,CASSLWSGEENYGYTF
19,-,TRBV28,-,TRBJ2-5,TGTGCCAGCAGCCCCCTGGGTCGGGGGGCCGACGGGACCCAAGAGACCCAGTACTTC,CASSPLGRGADGTQETQYF
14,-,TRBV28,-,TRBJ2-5,TGTGCCAGCAGTTTTTTTCCGGGAACGGAGACCCAGTACTTC,CASSFFPGTETQYF
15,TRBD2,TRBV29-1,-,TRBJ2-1,TGCAGCACCCACCACCCCGGGACTAGTCACAATGAGCAGTTCTTC,CSTHHPGTSHNEQFF
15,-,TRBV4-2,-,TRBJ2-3,TGTGCCAGCAGCCAACAAGCGGGCCGCACAGATACGCAGTATTTT,CASSQQAGRTDTQYF
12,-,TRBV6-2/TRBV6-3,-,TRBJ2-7,TGTGCCAGCAGTTCGACTGTCTACGAGCAGTACTTC,CASSSTVYEQYF
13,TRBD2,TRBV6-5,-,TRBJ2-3,TGTGCCAGCACTAGCGGGGGGCTAGATACGCAGTATTTT,CASTSGGLDTQYF
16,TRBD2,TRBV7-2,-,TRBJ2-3,TGTGCCAGCAGCTCGACTAGCGGGACAAACACAGATACGCAGTATTTT,CASSSTSGTNTDTQYF
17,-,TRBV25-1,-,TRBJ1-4,TGTGCCAGCAGTGGCGTAAAAACAGGTGGTCTTAATGAAAAACTGTTTTTT,CASSGVKTGGLNEKLFF
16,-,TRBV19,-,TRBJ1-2,TGTGCCAGTAGTACCCGTTCACTTCCAACTAACTATGGCTACACCTTC,CASSTRSLPTNYGYTF
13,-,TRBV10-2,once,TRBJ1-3,TGCGCCAGTATGTTAATGAGTACAAACACCATATATTTT,CASMLMSTNTIYF
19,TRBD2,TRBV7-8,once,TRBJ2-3,TGTGCCAGCAGCTTAGGTACGGGGGGGCTCACCCGGAGCACAGATACGCAGTATTTT,CASSLGTGGLTRSTDTQYF
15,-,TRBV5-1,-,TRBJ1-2,TGCGCCAGCAGCTTGACGGGGTCCTTTGGATATGGCTACACCTTC,CASSLTGSFGYGYTF
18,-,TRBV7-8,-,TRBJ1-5,TGTGCCAGCAGCTTTGGAACAACAGGGCGATATAGCAATCAGCCCCAGCATTTT,CASSFGTTGRYSNQPQHF
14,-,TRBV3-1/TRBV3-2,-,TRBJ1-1,TGTGCCAGCAGCCTGACCGGGTTAGGCGCTGAAGCTTTCTTT,CASSLTGLGAEAFF
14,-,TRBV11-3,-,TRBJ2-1,TGTGCCAGCAAAGGGGGGGGTTTTGGTAATGAGCAGTTCTTC,CASKGGGFGNEQFF
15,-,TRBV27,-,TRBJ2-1,TGTGCCAGCGCACAGTTGAGATCCTCCTACAATGAGCAGTTCTTC,CASAQLRSSYNEQFF
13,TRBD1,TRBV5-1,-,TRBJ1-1,TGCGCCAGCAGCCAGGGGGTCAGGTCTGAAGCTTTCTTT,CASSQGVRSEAFF
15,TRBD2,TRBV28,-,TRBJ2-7,TGTGCCAGCAGTGGAAGACTAGCGGGAGTGCGGGAGCAGTACTTC,CASSGRLAGVREQYF
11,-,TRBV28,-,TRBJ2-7,TGTGCCAGCAGAAGTACGGTGGAGCAGTACTTC,CASRSTVEQYF
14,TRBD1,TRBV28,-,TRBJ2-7,TGTGCCAGCAGTTTAACAGGGGGCAACTACGAGCAGTACTTC,CASSLTGGNYEQYF
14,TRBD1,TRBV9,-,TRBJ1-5,TGTGCCAGCAGCTCCGTGGGACAGGGTCAGCCCCAGCATTTT,CASSSVGQGQPQHF
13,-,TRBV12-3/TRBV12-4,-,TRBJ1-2,TGTGCCAGCAGCTTTGACAGCCACGGAGGCTACACCTTC,CASSFDSHGGYTF
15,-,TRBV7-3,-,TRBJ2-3,TGTGCCAGCAGCTCGACTAGTAACTCGAGGGATACGCAGTATTTT,CASSSTSNSRDTQYF
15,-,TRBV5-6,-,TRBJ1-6,TGTGCCAGCAGCCCCGATGGGACAATCGATTCACCCCTCCACTTT,CASSPDGTIDSPLHF